This TCR beta chain was captured in a study of blood T cell repertoires in COVID-19. As for the study in general: Italy, Spain and the United States were the sources of the convalescent and acute COVID-19 samples. Sample material is recorded as cDNA or gDNA derived from T cells, B-cell-depleted T cells, or PBMCs.

In germline, CDR1 is MNHNY, CDR2 SVGAGI (reference sequence). Losses at the gene ends were 5 bases for V and 7 bases for J; bases not matched to a gene: 19. The CDR3 is 17 amino acids. Followed over time, Seattle patients had been enrolled while infection was active. The method was immunoSEQ multiplex PCR; TCRdb's version includes in-frame clones alone and lacks a portion of them. The table has approximately 350,000 clones, 89% seen once. What was sequenced was peripheral blood. V usage is TRBV6-6 and J usage is TRBJ2-5, with 7 bases that match TRBD1. This sequence was found in a woman aged 30 to 39 with COVID-19, enrolled during active disease. CDR3 sequence reads: CASSPTRQGGSGGTQYF. The CDR3 DNA follows: TGTGCCAGCAGTCCTACCCGACAGGGTGGTTCCGGAGGGACCCAGTACTTC.